A single sample gave rise to the 22 T cell receptor beta chains below, sequenced in a study of OX40 agonist ivuxolimab in advanced cancers. Using immunoSEQ multiplex PCR, the repertoire was profiled, and TCRdb retains in-frame clones only, with some absent. The sample consists of 53,000 or so clones, 65% to 85% of them appearing once. The source was CD4+ or CD8+ T cells sorted from blood, collected in a trial of the OX40 agonist ivuxolimab. The receptors stem from an adult with an advanced solid tumor such as melanoma, head and neck, liver or kidney cancer.

This clone appeared once. The chain has TRBV30 and TRBJ2-3; D unresolved. This CDR3 is 12 amino acids long. With 2 bases removed from V and 2 bases from J, the gap between germline ends came to 5 bases. Germline values: CDR1 GTSNPN, CDR2 SVGIG (reference sequence). The CDR3 protein is CAWSPSTDTQYF. CDR3 coding DNA: TGTGCCTGGAGTCCATCCACAGATACGCAGTATTTT. Supplemented by reference TRBV30 and TRBJ2-3, the full variable domain reads SQTIHQWPATLVQPVGSPLSLECTVEGTSNPNLYWYRQAAGRGLQLLFYSVGIGQISSEVPQNLSASRPQDRQFILSSKKLLLSDSGFYLCAWSPSTDTQYFGPGTRLTVL.

This sequence joins TRBV10-3 and TRBJ2-2; 7 nucleotides agree with TRBD2. Germline CDR1 and CDR2: ENHRY and SYGVKD. The CDR3 covers 16 residues. J gave up 1 base and V 0 bases, and 2 bases lay outside the gene matches. DNA of the CDR3: TGTGCCATCAGTGAGTCGTCTAGCGGGAACACCGGGGAGCTGTTTTTT. Translating gives CAISESSSGNTGELFF.

The rearrangement joins TRBV28 to TRBJ2-7; D gene unclear. Germline V gene data show CDR1 as MDHEN and CDR2 as SYDVKM. V was clipped by 7 bases and J by 0 bases, with 16 bases between them. The CDR3 has 15 amino acids. In DNA, the CDR3 is TGTGCCAGCAACGAATTGAGACCGAGCTCCTACGAGCAGTACTTC. Encoded protein: CASNELRPSSYEQYF.

In regard to this clone: A junction end diverges from the germline sequence, so it may reflect a read error. The chain carries TRBV7-7 and TRBJ2-2; D possibly corresponds to TRBD1 (5 bases). The CDR3 sequence is 15 residues long. The germline V gene has CDR1 SSHAT and CDR2 FNYEAQ (reference sequence). The CDR3 spells CASSLGVPQTGELFF. In DNA form, the CDR3 reads TGTGCTAGCAGCTTAGGGGTACCCCAAACCGGGGAGCTGTTTTTT.

The J gene is TRBJ2-1, the V gene TRBV14; a possible D gene is TRBD1 (6 bases). This CDR3 comprises 13 residues. Trimming left V 5 bases short and J 15 bases short, with 20 bases between. The germline gives CDR1 SGHDN, CDR2 FVKESK. CDR3 sequence reads: CASSRDMAGSVFF. CDR3 nucleotide sequence: TGTGCCAGCAGCAGGGACATGGCAGGGTCCGTGTTCTTC.

This clone was detected only a few times. J is TRBJ2-1 and V is TRBV14; TRBD2 matches at 8 bases. This CDR3 is 15 amino acids long. V was pared by 1 base and J by 2 bases, with 1 base of the junction left unmatched. Germline CDR1 reads SGHDN; CDR2 reads FVKESK. This CDR3 is CASSQGTSPYNEQFF. The DNA of the CDR3 is TGTGCCAGCAGCCAAGGGACTAGCCCCTACAATGAGCAGTTCTTC.

The V gene is TRBV4-2, the J gene TRBJ2-3; the D gene could be TRBD1 or TRBD2 (5 bases each). V was cut by 4 bases and J by 1 base, with 15 bases left in between. The CDR3 runs to 16 residues. CDR1 LGHNA and CDR2 YNFKEQ come from the germline V gene. CDR3 DNA: TGTGCCAGCAGCCGGGGGACGTCTCCACGCACAGATACGCAGTATTTT. This translates into CASSRGTSPRTDTQYF.

This chain joins TRBV18 and TRBJ1-5; D is ambiguous. The CDR3 sequence is 14 residues long. V dropped 2 bases and J dropped 3 bases, with 8 bases sitting between them. CDR1 is KGHSH, CDR2 LQKENI, per germline. The CDR3 loop reads CASSPARDNQPQHF. CDR3 nucleotides: TGTGCCAGCTCACCAGCGAGGGACAATCAGCCCCAGCATTTT.

The genes are TRBV11-2 and TRBJ2-1; the D call may be TRBD1 or TRBD2 (5 bases each). Germline V CDR1 and CDR2: SGHAT, FQNNGV. The germline V and J ends were trimmed by 3 bases and 3 bases, with 15 bases remaining between them. There are 16 residues in the CDR3. The chain's CDR3 is CASSFGQPEGYNEQFF. In DNA form, the CDR3 reads TGTGCCAGCAGCTTTGGACAACCCGAGGGCTACAATGAGCAGTTCTTC.

V gene TRBV9 combines with J gene TRBJ1-1; a weak D match, TRBD1 (5 bases). V lost 3 bases and J 1 base, leaving 10 bases between the germline ends. Per germline, CDR1 SGDLS and CDR2 YYNGEE. The CDR3 loop spans 14 amino acids. In nucleotides, the CDR3 is TGTGCCAGCAGCGCCATCACAGGGAACACTGAAGCTTTCTTT. It specifies CASSAITGNTEAFF.

The chain couples TRBV6-1 to TRBJ1-2, with 9 bases fitting TRBD1. V trimming: 2 bases; J trimming: 7 bases; junction bases outside the gene matches: 11. Germline CDR1 reads MNHNS; CDR2 reads SASEGT. The CDR3 loop spans 16 amino acids. The CDR3 reads CASSEWTGQGWFGYTF. Here the CDR3 DNA reads TGTGCCAGCAGTGAATGGACGGGACAGGGTTGGTTTGGCTACACCTTC.

This rearrangement joins TRBV7-2 to TRBJ2-5; D is possibly TRBD1 or TRBD2 (6 bases each). The CDR3 loop spans 14 amino acids. CDR1 and CDR2 (germline): SGHTA, FQGNSA. Trimming left V 2 bases short and J 5 bases short, with 12 bases between. The CDR3 here is CASSLWWGAETQYF. CDR3 nucleotides: TGTGCCAGCAGCTTATGGTGGGGGGCTGAGACCCAGTACTTC.

The chain is built from TRBV5-6 and TRBJ1-3, with D perhaps TRBD1 (5 bases). Trimming removed 4 bases from V and 1 base from J, with 15 bases in between. CDR3 length equals 16 residues. CDR1 is SGHDT, CDR2 YYEEEE, per germline. The CDR3 bases are TGTGCCAGCAGCGTACGAGGGGCTCCTTCTGGAAACACCATATATTTT. This gives the protein CASSVRGAPSGNTIYF.

This clone was counted once. This chain connects TRBV27 to TRBJ1-6; D gene ambiguous. Per the germline V gene, CDR1 is MNHEY and CDR2 is SMNVEV (reference sequence). The CDR3 totals 16 residues. The V end lost 3 bases, the J end lost 9 bases, and 18 bases lay between the germline ends. CDR3 protein: CASSFTFEAGISPLHF. The CDR3 DNA is TGTGCCAGCAGTTTTACCTTCGAGGCGGGGATTTCACCCCTCCACTTT.

The V and J genes are TRBV5-1 and TRBJ2-1, with D possibly being TRBD2 (5 bases). Trimming stripped 6 bases from V and 2 bases from J, with 15 bases between. Germline assignment: CDR1 SGHRS and CDR2 YFSETQ. This CDR3 contains 15 residues. The CDR3 protein is CASTLGGGPYNEQFF. The CDR3 DNA is TGCGCCAGCACCCTTGGTGGCGGGCCCTACAATGAGCAGTTCTTC. Filled out from reference TRBV5-1 and TRBJ2-1, the complete variable domain reads KAGVTQTPRYLIKTRGQQVTLSCSPISGHRSVSWYQQTPGQGLQFLFEYFSETQRNKGNFPGRFSGRQFSNSRSEMNVSTLELGDSALYLCASTLGGGPYNEQFFGPGTRLTVL.

The gene calls are TRBV5-5 and TRBJ1-1; possibly TRBD1 for D (6 bases). The CDR3 runs 16 residues. Germline assignment: CDR1 SGHKS and CDR2 YYEKEE (reference sequence). V shed 4 bases and J shed 6 bases, with 22 bases lying between them. CDR3 residues: CASSKRQENGNPEAFF. The DNA for the CDR3 is TGTGCCAGCAGCAAAAGACAGGAAAACGGTAACCCTGAAGCTTTCTTT.

The chain has TRBV6-1 and TRBJ2-3; no clear D gene. From germline, CDR1 is MNHNS and CDR2 SASEGT. The length of the CDR3 is 16 residues. The V end lost 2 bases, the J end lost 0 bases, and 12 bases lay between the germline ends. The CDR3 bases are TGTGCCAGCAGTGAAAGAAGAGGTGGTAGCACAGATACGCAGTATTTT. Residues: CASSERRGGSTDTQYF.

The table lists this clone with a count of one. This rearrangement joins TRBV6-6 to TRBJ2-5; a weak D match, TRBD2 (6 bases). V was pared by 7 bases and J by 5 bases, with 8 bases between. This CDR3 spans 11 amino acids. Germline CDR1 and CDR2: MNHNY and SVGAGI (reference sequence). The CDR3 sequence: CASIRGETQYF. CDR3 nucleotide sequence: TGTGCCAGCATACGGGGGGAGACCCAGTACTTC.

This chain joins TRBV29-1 and TRBJ2-7; TRBD1 might be the D (5 bases). The germline gives CDR1 SQVTM, CDR2 ANQGSEA. CDR3 length: 11 amino acids. The CDR3 nucleotides read TGCAGTTACAGGTTCTCCTACGAGCAGTACTTC. Translation gives CSYRFSYEQYF.

The chain has TRBV10-3 and TRBJ1-2; D is unresolved. The CDR3 spans 16 residues. Trimming removed 0 bases from V and 3 bases from J, with 14 bases in between. Germline CDR1 is ENHRY and CDR2 is SYGVKD. The CDR3 nucleotides read TGTGCCATCAGTGAGTCGGTCAGTTCTGCAGACTATGGCTACACCTTC. Translation: CAISESVSSADYGYTF.

The chain employs TRBV6-5 and TRBJ1-5, with D uncertain. The germline CDR1 and CDR2 sequences are MNHEY and SVGAGI. V was trimmed by 0 bases and J by 7 bases, leaving 10 bases between them. The CDR3 is 14 residues long. CDR3 coding DNA: TGTGCCAGCAGTTACTCGAATGGCGAGCAGCCCCAGCATTTT. It codes for CASSYSNGEQPQHF.

J is TRBJ2-5 and V is TRBV5-5; 13 bases fit TRBD2. The CDR3 runs to 15 residues. Germline V gene data show CDR1 as SGHKS and CDR2 as YYEKEE (reference sequence). V shed 6 bases, J shed 4 bases, and the junction held 6 bases outside the gene matches. CDR3 sequence reads: CASTGLAGVGETQYF. The CDR3 nucleotides read TGTGCCAGCACCGGACTAGCGGGGGTCGGAGAGACCCAGTACTTC.